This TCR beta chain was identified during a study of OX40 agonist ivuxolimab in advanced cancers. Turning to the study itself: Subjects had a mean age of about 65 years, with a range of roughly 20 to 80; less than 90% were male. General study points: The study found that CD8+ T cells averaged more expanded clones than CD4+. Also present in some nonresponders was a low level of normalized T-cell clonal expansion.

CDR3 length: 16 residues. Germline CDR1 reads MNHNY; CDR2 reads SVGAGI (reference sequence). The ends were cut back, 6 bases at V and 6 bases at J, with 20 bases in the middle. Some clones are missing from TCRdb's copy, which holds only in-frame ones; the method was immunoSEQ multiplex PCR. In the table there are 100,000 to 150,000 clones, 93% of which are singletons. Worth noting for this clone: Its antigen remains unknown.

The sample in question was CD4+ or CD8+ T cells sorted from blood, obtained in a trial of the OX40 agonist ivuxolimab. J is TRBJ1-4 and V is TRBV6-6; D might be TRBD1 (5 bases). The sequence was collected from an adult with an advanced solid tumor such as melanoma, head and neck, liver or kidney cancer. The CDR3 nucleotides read TGTGCCAGCAGCAATCCAGGGAAGCCCTGGGATGAAAAACTGTTTTTT. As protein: CASSNPGKPWDEKLFF.